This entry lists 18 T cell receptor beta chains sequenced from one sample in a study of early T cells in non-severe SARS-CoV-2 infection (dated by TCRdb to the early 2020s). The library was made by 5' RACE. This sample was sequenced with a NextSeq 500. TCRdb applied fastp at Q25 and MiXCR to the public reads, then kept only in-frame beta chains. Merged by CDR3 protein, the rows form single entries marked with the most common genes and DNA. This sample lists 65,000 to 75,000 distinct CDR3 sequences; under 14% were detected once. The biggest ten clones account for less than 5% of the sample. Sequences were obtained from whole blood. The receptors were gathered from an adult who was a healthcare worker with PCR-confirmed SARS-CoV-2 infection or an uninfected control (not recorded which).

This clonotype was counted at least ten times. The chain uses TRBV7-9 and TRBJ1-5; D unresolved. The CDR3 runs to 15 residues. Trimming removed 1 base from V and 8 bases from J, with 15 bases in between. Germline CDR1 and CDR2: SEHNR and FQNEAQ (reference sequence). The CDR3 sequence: CASSLDPAVHEPQHF. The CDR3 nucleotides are TGTGCCAGCAGCTTAGACCCGGCCGTTCATGAGCCCCAGCATTTT.

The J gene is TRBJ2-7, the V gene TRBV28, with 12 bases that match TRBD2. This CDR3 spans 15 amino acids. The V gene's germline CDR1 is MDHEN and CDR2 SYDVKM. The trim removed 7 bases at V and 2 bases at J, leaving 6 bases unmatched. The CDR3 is CASNLAGGPAYEQYF. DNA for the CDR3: TGTGCCAGCAACCTAGCGGGAGGGCCGGCCTACGAGCAGTACTTC.

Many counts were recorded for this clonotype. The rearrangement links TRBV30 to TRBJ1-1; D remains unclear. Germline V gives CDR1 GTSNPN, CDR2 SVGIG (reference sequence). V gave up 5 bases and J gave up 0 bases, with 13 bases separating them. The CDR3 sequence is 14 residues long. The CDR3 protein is CAWREARLNTEAFF. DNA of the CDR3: TGTGCCTGGCGGGAGGCACGGTTGAACACTGAAGCTTTCTTT.

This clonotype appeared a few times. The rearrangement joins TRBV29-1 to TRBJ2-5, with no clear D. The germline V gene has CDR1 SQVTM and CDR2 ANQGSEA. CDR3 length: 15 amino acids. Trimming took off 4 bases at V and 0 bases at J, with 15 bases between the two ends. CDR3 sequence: CSVADVPQYQETQYF. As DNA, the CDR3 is TGCAGCGTTGCGGACGTTCCTCAGTACCAAGAGACCCAGTACTTC.

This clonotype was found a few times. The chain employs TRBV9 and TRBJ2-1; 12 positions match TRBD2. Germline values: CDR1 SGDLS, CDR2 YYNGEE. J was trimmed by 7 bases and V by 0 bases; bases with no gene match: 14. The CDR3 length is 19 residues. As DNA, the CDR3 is TGTGCCAGCAGCGTAGCTTTGCCTAGCGGGAGGGCCAGTGAAAATGAGCAGTTCTTC. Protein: CASSVALPSGRASENEQFF.

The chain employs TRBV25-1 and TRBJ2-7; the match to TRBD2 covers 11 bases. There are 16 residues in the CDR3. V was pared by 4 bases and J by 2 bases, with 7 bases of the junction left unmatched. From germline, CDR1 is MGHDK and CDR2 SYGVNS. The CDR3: CASSGLAGGGPYEQYF. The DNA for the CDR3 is TGTGCCAGCAGTGGGCTAGCGGGAGGAGGTCCCTACGAGCAGTACTTC.

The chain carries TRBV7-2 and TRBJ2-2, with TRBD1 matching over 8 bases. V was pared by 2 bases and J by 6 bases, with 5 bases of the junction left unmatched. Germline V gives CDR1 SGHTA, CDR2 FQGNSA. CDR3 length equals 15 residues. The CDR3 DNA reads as TGTGCCAGCAGCTTAAGGCAGGGGGCGGCCGGGGAGCTGTTTTTT. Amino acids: CASSLRQGAAGELFF.

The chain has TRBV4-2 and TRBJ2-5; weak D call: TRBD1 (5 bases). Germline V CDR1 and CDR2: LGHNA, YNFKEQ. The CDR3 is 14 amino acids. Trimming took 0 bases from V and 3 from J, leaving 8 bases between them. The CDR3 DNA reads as TGTGCCAGCAGCCAAGATGTCAGGGAAGAGACCCAGTACTTC. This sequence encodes CASSQDVREETQYF.

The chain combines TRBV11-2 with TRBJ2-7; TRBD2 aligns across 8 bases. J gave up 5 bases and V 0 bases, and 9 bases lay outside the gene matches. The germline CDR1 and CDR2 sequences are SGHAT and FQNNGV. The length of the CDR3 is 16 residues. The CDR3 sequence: CASSLEPGLVSHEQYF. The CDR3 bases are TGTGCCAGCAGCTTAGAGCCGGGACTAGTGTCCCACGAGCAGTACTTC.

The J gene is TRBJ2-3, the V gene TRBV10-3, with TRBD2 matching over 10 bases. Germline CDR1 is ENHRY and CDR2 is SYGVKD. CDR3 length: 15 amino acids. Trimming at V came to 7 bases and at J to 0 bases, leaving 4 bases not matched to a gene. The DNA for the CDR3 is TGTGCCATCAAGAGGACTAGCGGAAGCACAGATACGCAGTATTTT. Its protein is CAIKRTSGSTDTQYF.

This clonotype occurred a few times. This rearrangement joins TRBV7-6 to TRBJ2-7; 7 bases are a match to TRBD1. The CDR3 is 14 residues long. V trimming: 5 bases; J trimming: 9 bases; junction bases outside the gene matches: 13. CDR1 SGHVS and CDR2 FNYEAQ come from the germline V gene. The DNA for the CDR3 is TGTGCCAGCAGCCGTGGACAAACAGGGGCGGTGCAGTACTTC. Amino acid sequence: CASSRGQTGAVQYF.

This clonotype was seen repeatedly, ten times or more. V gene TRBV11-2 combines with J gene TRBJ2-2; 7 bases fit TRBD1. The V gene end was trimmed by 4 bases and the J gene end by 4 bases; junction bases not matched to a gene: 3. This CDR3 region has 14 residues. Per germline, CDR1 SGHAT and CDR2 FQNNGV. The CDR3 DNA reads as TGTGCCAGCAGCTCTGACAGGGCCACCGGGGAGCTGTTTTTT. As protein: CASSSDRATGELFF.

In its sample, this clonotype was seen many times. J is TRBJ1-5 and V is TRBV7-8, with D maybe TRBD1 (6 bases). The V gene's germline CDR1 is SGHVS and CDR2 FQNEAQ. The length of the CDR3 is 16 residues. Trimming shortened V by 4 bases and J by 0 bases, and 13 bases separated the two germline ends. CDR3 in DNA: TGTGCCAGCAGCTCGGGGGGCAGTTATAGCAATCAGCCCCAGCATTTT. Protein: CASSSGGSYSNQPQHF. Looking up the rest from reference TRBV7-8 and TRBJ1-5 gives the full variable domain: GAGVSQSPRYKVAKRGQDVALRCDPISGHVSLFWYQQALGQGPEFLTYFQNEAQLDKSGLPSDRFFAERPEGSVSTLKIQRTQQEDSAVYLCASSSGGSYSNQPQHFGDGTRLSIL.

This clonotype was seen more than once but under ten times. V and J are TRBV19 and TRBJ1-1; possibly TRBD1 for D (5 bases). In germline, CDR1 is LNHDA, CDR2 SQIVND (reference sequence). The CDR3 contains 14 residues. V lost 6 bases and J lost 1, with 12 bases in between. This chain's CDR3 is CASRRDTGNTEAFF. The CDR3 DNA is TGTGCCAGTAGGCGGGATACAGGGAACACTGAAGCTTTCTTT.

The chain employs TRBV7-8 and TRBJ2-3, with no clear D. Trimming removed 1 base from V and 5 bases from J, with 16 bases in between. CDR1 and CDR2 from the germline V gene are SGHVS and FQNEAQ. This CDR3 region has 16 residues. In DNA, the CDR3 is TGTGCCAGCAGCTTAGTGGGTGTACCGTCAGGAGATACGCAGTATTTT. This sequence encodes CASSLVGVPSGDTQYF.

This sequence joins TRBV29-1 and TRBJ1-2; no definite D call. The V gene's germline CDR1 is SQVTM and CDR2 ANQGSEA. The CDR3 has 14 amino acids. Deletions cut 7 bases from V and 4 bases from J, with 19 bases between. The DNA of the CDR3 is TGCAGCGCCGAGCCACAGCGGGCCCGCTATGGCTACACCTTC. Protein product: CSAEPQRARYGYTF.

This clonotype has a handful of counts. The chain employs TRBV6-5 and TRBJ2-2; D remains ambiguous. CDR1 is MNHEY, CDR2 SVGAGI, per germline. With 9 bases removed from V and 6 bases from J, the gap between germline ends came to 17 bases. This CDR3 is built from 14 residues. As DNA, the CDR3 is TGTGCCAGTTCTGCACTGGCCACTCCCGGGGAGCTGTTTTTT. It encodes CASSALATPGELFF.

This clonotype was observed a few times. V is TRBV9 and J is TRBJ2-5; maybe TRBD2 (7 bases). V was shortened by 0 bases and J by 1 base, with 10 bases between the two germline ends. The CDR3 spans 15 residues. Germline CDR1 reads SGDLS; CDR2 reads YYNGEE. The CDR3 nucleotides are TGTGCCAGCAGCGTAGCCGGGGGGCCCCAAGAGACCCAGTACTTC. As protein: CASSVAGGPQETQYF. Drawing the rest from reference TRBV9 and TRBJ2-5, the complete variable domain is DSGVTQTPKHLITATGQRVTLRCSPRSGDLSVYWYQQSLDQGLQFLIQYYNGEERAKGNILERFSAQQFPDLHSELNLSSLELGDSALYFCASSVAGGPQETQYFGPGTRLLVL.